This T cell receptor (beta chain) comes out of a study of early T cells in non-severe SARS-CoV-2 infection. Individual cDNA molecules were tagged with unique molecular identifiers. TCRdb reprocessed the 5' RACE reads with MiXCR, giving one entry per CDR3 protein. Altogether over 30,000 distinct CDR3 sequences are present, about 7% being singletons, with the ten largest covering around an eighth. General study findings and limits: In VDJdb matching, anti-spike CD8 responses were favored while private and CD4 specificities went missing.

Ten or more counts support this clonotype. No antigen is known for it. Unmatched junction bases numbered 4, after V lost 1 base and J lost 3 bases. Germline lookup yields CDR1 MNHNS and CDR2 SASEGT. This CDR3 comprises 16 residues. The material sequenced was whole blood, taken at baseline. The TCR sequence derives from an adult who was a healthcare worker with PCR-confirmed SARS-CoV-2 infection or an uninfected control (not recorded which). The rearrangement uses TRBV6-1 and TRBJ2-1, with 9 bases identical to TRBD2. CDR3 in DNA: TGTGCCAGCAGTGAAGAGGAGCGGGGGGTCTACAATGAGCAGTTCTTC. It specifies CASSEEERGVYNEQFF.